Listed below are T cell receptor beta chains from one sample, sequenced in a study of beta chain features in type 1 diabetes. Using immunoSEQ multiplex PCR, the repertoire was profiled, and TCRdb retains in-frame clones only, with some absent. The data contain under 400,000 clones, less than 15% of them singletons. The material sequenced was central memory CD4+ T cells from blood. These receptors came from a man aged 25 to 40 in good health. Both conserved end residues are part of each CDR3. The D gene is left open where the match is weak. Clone size is shown for a subset of rows, as once, few, many or a class of expanded clone.

j_gene	v_gene	d_gene	abundance	CDR3nt	CDR3aa
TRBJ2-5	TRBV6-5	TRBD2	few	TGTGCCAGCAGACCCGGGACTAGCGGTGAGACCCAGTACTTC	CASRPGTSGETQYF
TRBJ2-5	TRBV5-6	.	.	TGTGCCAGCAGCTTTGACCCCCACGGGTCGGAGACCCAGTACTTC	CASSFDPHGSETQYF
TRBJ2-1	TRBV4-3	.	many	TGCGCCAGCAGCCAAGAACAGGCCCTCCGTGGAGGGAATGAGCAGTTCTTC	CASSQEQALRGGNEQFF
TRBJ2-7	TRBV19	.	.	TGTGCCAGTAGTTCCCGACTGAAAGAGCAGTACTTC	CASSSRLKEQYF
TRBJ1-1	TRBV6-6	TRBD1	.	TGTGCCAGCAGTTACGGACAGGTTATGAACACTGAAGCTTTCTTT	CASSYGQVMNTEAFF
TRBJ2-5	TRBV6-5	TRBD1	few	TGTGCCAGCAGTGCCCAGGGGGCAGAGACCCAGTACTTC	CASSAQGAETQYF
TRBJ1-3	TRBV27	.	few	TGTGCCAGCAGTCCGAACTCTGGAAACACCATATATTTT	CASSPNSGNTIYF
TRBJ1-5	TRBV29-1	.	few	TGCAGCGCCCAGGTTGCTAGCAATCAGCCCCAGCATTTT	CSAQVASNQPQHF
TRBJ2-2	TRBV4-3	.	.	TGCGCCAGCAGCCCCTCGATCTCGGGTGGTTGGCCACCGAACACCGGGGAGCTGTTTTTT	CASSPSISGGWPPNTGELFF
TRBJ1-1	TRBV19	.	few	TGTGCCAGTAGTGTCGGTGGAGTATATCGGGGTATTGAGAGGACTGAAGCTTTCTTT	CASSVGGVYRGIERTEAFF
TRBJ2-2	TRBV9	.	.	TGTGCCAGCAGCGTAGCCTTATCAACCGGGGAGCTGTTTTTT	CASSVALSTGELFF
TRBJ1-1	TRBV20-1	.	.	TGCAGTGCTACAAGTTACACTGAAGCTTTCTTT	CSATSYTEAFF
TRBJ2-3	TRBV9	TRBD2	few	TGTGCCAGCAGCGAGAGACTAGCGGGGACCACAGATACGCAGTATTTT	CASSERLAGTTDTQYF
TRBJ2-1	TRBV9	.	.	TGTGCCAGCAGTGTCGTGCGGGAAAATGAGCAGTTCTTC	CASSVVRENEQFF
TRBJ1-1	TRBV6-1	TRBD1	few	TGTGCCAGCGGGGACAGGGGGAACACTGAAGCTTTCTTT	CASGDRGNTEAFF
TRBJ2-5	TRBV27	.	few	TGTGCCAGCAGTTTGGGATCGGGGGGCTCAGGAGAGACCCAGTACTTC	CASSLGSGGSGETQYF
TRBJ2-4	TRBV30	.	medium-sized	TGTGCCTGGCTCAACCCTAGAGAAAACATTCAGTACTTC	CAWLNPRENIQYF
TRBJ2-1	TRBV7-3	TRBD2	.	TGTGCCAGCAGCTTAACAGCGGGAGTCTCCTACAATGAGCAGTTCTTC	CASSLTAGVSYNEQFF
TRBJ1-2	TRBV5-4	TRBD1	few	TGTGCCAGCAGCTTGGTGACAGGGTTGTACTATGGCTACACCTTC	CASSLVTGLYYGYTF
TRBJ2-4	TRBV5-6	.	few	TGTGCCAGCAGCTTAGGGTTAGGCCTAAAATTGGACGTTCAGTACTTC	CASSLGLGLKLDVQYF
TRBJ1-4	TRBV5-6	.	many	TGTGCCAGCAGCACAACAACTAATGAAAAACTGTTTTTT	CASSTTTNEKLFF
TRBJ1-2	TRBV9	.	few	TGTGCCAGCAGCGTAGCCGCTCAAGGCTATGGCTACACCTTC	CASSVAAQGYGYTF
TRBJ1-1	TRBV18	.	few	TGTGCCAGCTCACTACAAGACGGGAACACTGAAGCTTTCTTT	CASSLQDGNTEAFF
TRBJ2-2	TRBV7-9	.	.	TGTGCCAGCAGCTTAGGGACGGTTAACACCGGGGAGCTGTTTTTT	CASSLGTVNTGELFF
TRBJ1-4	TRBV28	.	.	TGTGCCAGCAGTTTTGGAGGGATTAATGAAAAACTGTTTTTT	CASSFGGINEKLFF
TRBJ1-1	TRBV15	.	.	TGTGCCACCAGCAGCTGGACGGGAAACACTGAAGCTTTCTTT	CATSSWTGNTEAFF
TRBJ2-1	TRBV25-1	TRBD2	.	TGTGCCAGCGGATGGACTAGCCCCAATGAGCAGTTCTTC	CASGWTSPNEQFF
TRBJ1-4	TRBV28	TRBD1	few	TGTGCCAGCAGTCCGAAGACAGGGAAACTGTTTTTT	CASSPKTGKLFF
TRBJ2-2	TRBV4-3	.	.	TGCGCCAGCCGGCTCCAGGGACACACCGGGGAGCTGTTTTTT	CASRLQGHTGELFF
TRBJ1-2	TRBV6-6	.	many	TGTGCCAGCAGAGACTACCTTCACAGGGATGGCTACACCTTC	CASRDYLHRDGYTF
TRBJ2-2	TRBV5-4	.	few	TGTGCCAGCAGCTTCGGGGGAACGAACACCGGGGAGCTGTTTTTT	CASSFGGTNTGELFF
TRBJ1-2	TRBV29-1	TRBD1	many	TGCAGCGTTCCAGGGGGCAGCTCTAACTATGGCTACACCTTC	CSVPGGSSNYGYTF
TRBJ2-2	TRBV11-2	.	few	TGTGCCAGCAGCTTAGGCGGGGGCCGATACCCCGGGGAGCTGTTTTTT	CASSLGGGRYPGELFF
TRBJ1-6	TRBV6-1	.	few	TGTGCCAGCAGTGACAGGGACGGTGGGAATTCACCCCTCCACTTT	CASSDRDGGNSPLHF
TRBJ2-5	TRBV5-4	.	few	TGTGCCAGCAGCTATGGTCCCGGGAGATTGGGAGAGACCCAGTACTTC	CASSYGPGRLGETQYF
TRBJ2-3	TRBV5-1	.	.	TGCGCCAGCAGCTTGGGCAGGGCCCCAGATACGCAGTATTTT	CASSLGRAPDTQYF
TRBJ2-1	TRBV18	TRBD1	few	TGTGCCAGCTCACCTGCTGAGACAGGGGAGTTCTTC	CASSPAETGEFF
TRBJ1-2	TRBV29-1	TRBD1	.	TGCAGCGTTGGGGGGACAGTGTATGGCTACACCTTC	CSVGGTVYGYTF
TRBJ2-1	TRBV6-6	TRBD2	.	TGTGCCAGCCTAGGATCGGAGCGGGGATGGAACAATGAGCAGTTCTTC	CASLGSERGWNNEQFF
TRBJ2-7	TRBV5-6	.	few	TGTGCCAGCAGCTCCATTGTCTCGTGGGGCTCCTACGAGCAGTACTTC	CASSSIVSWGSYEQYF
TRBJ1-4	TRBV30	.	.	TGTGCCGAAGGACGTGGGTTAACTAATGAAAAACTGTTTTTT	CAEGRGLTNEKLFF
TRBJ1-1	TRBV18	.	.	TGTGCCAGCTCACAAACACAGAACACTGAAGCTTTCTTT	CASSQTQNTEAFF
TRBJ1-2	TRBV27	.	few	TGTGCCAGCAGTTTATCGAGGACTGGCGGCTACACCTTC	CASSLSRTGGYTF
TRBJ1-4	TRBV29-1	TRBD1	many	TGCAGCGTTGGGGCAGGGGGGGAACTGTTTTTT	CSVGAGGELFF
TRBJ1-5	TRBV5-1	.	few	TGCGCCAGCAGCCTCGACGGTTATAGCAATCAGCCCCAGCATTTT	CASSLDGYSNQPQHF